Listed here are 18 T cell receptor beta chains from one sample, sequenced in a study of CD8+ T cells in alopecia areata. RNA was isolated and reverse transcribed to cDNA, the sequencing template. The assay was immunoSEQ multiplex PCR, and TCRdb's table has in-frame clones only and misses some. The table has under 5,500 clones, approximately 57% seen once. Treatment indicated: oral pan-JAK inhibitor, 5-10 mg twice daily. Lesional scalp punch biopsies and peripheral blood were collected from alopecia areata patients. This sample comprised skin, obtained at roughly week 38, from a patient treated with tofacitinib. These receptor sequences come from a human donor with alopecia areata.

The gene calls are TRBV6-6 and TRBJ2-1; tentatively, D is TRBD2 (6 bases). The CDR3 is made up of 16 amino acids. Germline CDR1 and CDR2: MNHNY and SVGAGI (reference sequence). Trimming shortened V by 5 bases and J by 5 bases, and 19 bases separated the two germline ends. The CDR3 spells CASSHQGLPKDNEQFF. CDR3 in DNA: TGTGCCAGCAGTCATCAAGGACTACCGAAAGACAATGAGCAGTTCTTC.

The chain recombines TRBV7-2 with TRBJ2-2; 8 positions agree with TRBD2. The CDR3 contains 15 residues. Germline loops: CDR1 SGHTA, CDR2 FQGNSA. V shed 1 base and J 6 bases; nucleotides not matched to a gene: 4. CDR3 in amino acids: CASSLESGRAGELFF. Here the CDR3 DNA reads TGTGCCAGCAGCTTAGAGAGCGGGAGAGCCGGGGAGCTGTTTTTT.

J is TRBJ2-1 and V is TRBV30, with 7 nucleotides matching TRBD2. The junction had 2 bases not matched to a gene; V was cut back by 5 bases and J by 1 base. CDR3 length: 13 amino acids. Germline V gives CDR1 GTSNPN, CDR2 SVGIG (reference sequence). CDR3 sequence: CAWEAGSYNEQFF. The CDR3 DNA reads as TGTGCCTGGGAAGCGGGATCCTACAATGAGCAGTTCTTC.

This clone was counted once. V is TRBV4-3 and J is TRBJ2-3; 7 positions agree with TRBD2. The trim removed 0 bases at V and 0 bases at J, leaving 6 bases unmatched. Per the germline V gene, CDR1 is LGHNA and CDR2 is YSLEER. The CDR3 extends over 17 amino acids. The CDR3: CASSQDSLADSTDTQYF. Written as DNA, the CDR3 is TGCGCCAGCAGCCAAGATAGCCTAGCGGATAGCACAGATACGCAGTATTTT.

This clone occurred a few times. The chain uses TRBV2 and TRBJ2-3; 12 bases map to TRBD2. This CDR3 has 15 residues. Trimming at V came to 6 bases and at J to 7 bases, leaving 8 bases not matched to a gene. Germline V lookup: CDR1 SNHLY, CDR2 FYNNEI. Here the CDR3 DNA reads TGTGCCAGCAGGGAGACTAGCGGGGGACGGCATACGCAGTATTTT. Amino acid sequence: CASRETSGGRHTQYF.

The V gene is TRBV6-5, the J gene TRBJ2-7; 8 positions agree with TRBD1. The CDR3 has 14 residues. Germline CDR1 is MNHEY and CDR2 is SVGAGI. V was clipped by 6 bases and J by 8 bases; unmatched bases: 12. CDR3 sequence (DNA): TGTGCCAGCAGGGAAACAGGGGGTCGTACGAAGCAGTACTTC. Amino acids: CASRETGGRTKQYF.

The rearrangement uses TRBV6-1 and TRBJ2-5, with D uncertain. Trimming removed 4 bases from V and 4 bases from J, with 7 bases in between. The CDR3 totals 12 residues. Germline CDR1 MNHNS, CDR2 SASEGT. The CDR3 spells CASSVTGETQYF. The CDR3 nucleotides are TGTGCCAGCAGTGTGACGGGAGAGACCCAGTACTTC.

Concerning this clone itself: The same CDR3 is also encoded by other DNA sequences in this sample. This chain links TRBV7-2 with TRBJ1-1; a possible D gene is TRBD1 (5 bases). In germline, CDR1 is SGHTA, CDR2 FQGNSA. V dropped 1 base and J dropped 4 bases, with 16 bases sitting between them. The CDR3 covers 16 residues. The chain's CDR3 is CASSLGDQGYGTEAFF. CDR3 in DNA: TGTGCCAGCAGCTTAGGTGATCAGGGTTATGGCACTGAAGCTTTCTTT.

This chain connects TRBV5-6 to TRBJ2-3, with D possibly called TRBD1 or TRBD2 (5 bases each). This CDR3 has 15 amino acids. Germline CDR1 reads SGHDT; CDR2 reads YYEEEE. Trimming cost V 7 bases and J 4 bases, with 19 bases left between them. CDR3 region: CASVPGGHGADTQYF. CDR3 DNA sequence: TGTGCCAGCGTTCCTGGGGGTCATGGGGCAGATACGCAGTATTTT.

V usage is TRBV6-6 and J usage is TRBJ1-2; 7 nucleotides agree with TRBD1. The germline V gene encodes CDR1 MNHNY and CDR2 SVGAGI (reference sequence). The J segment lost 4 bases and the V segment lost 10 bases, leaving 6 bases of the junction unmatched. This CDR3 contains 12 residues. This chain's CDR3 is CATYDRAYGYTF. The CDR3 DNA is TGTGCCACCTACGACAGGGCCTATGGCTACACCTTC.

This chain uses TRBV2 with TRBJ2-6; D is undetermined. V gave up 4 bases and J gave up 3 bases, with 4 bases separating them. CDR1 and CDR2 from the germline V gene are SNHLY and FYNNEI. The CDR3 contains 13 residues. CDR3: CASSGGGANVLTF. Here the CDR3 DNA reads TGTGCCAGCAGTGGTGGTGGGGCCAACGTCCTGACTTTC.

The rearrangement uses TRBV18 and TRBJ2-7; no definite D call. Between the trimmed V and J ends, which lost 6 bases and 5 bases, there was a span of 8 bases. The CDR3 spans 11 residues. Germline CDR1 KGHSH, CDR2 LQKENI. CDR3 DNA: TGTGCCAGCTCGCGCGAGGACGAGCAGTACTTC. Amino acids: CASSREDEQYF.

This clone appeared a few times. The V call is TRBV23-1, the J call TRBJ2-1, with a weak D call TRBD1 (6 bases). TRBV23-1 qualifies as an ORF whose function is uncertain. The CDR3 spans 14 residues. V dropped 7 bases and J dropped 1 base, with 11 bases sitting between them. In nucleotides, the CDR3 is TGCGCCAGCATTCCAGGGGAATCCTACAATGAGCAGTTCTTC. As protein: CASIPGESYNEQFF.

This clone was recorded once. This rearrangement joins TRBV11-2 to TRBJ1-1; no reliable D call. Germline V gives CDR1 SGHAT, CDR2 FQNNGV. V was trimmed by 5 bases and J by 4 bases, leaving 11 bases between them. CDR3 length: 13 residues. The DNA of the CDR3 is TGTGCCAGCAGCGCCACATTGGGCACTGAAGCTTTCTTT. Translated: CASSATLGTEAFF.

The rearrangement uses TRBV11-2 and TRBJ2-4; 12 bases map to TRBD2. The CDR3 runs 17 residues. V dropped 3 bases and J dropped 2; count of bases not matched to a gene: 5. Germline CDR1 is SGHAT and CDR2 is FQNNGV. Written as DNA, the CDR3 is TGTGCCAGCAGCTTCGGGACTAGCGGGCGATCCAAAAACATTCAGTACTTC. Residues: CASSFGTSGRSKNIQYF.

CDR3 DNA sequence: TGTGCCAGCAGTGGGGGGCCCACAGATACGCAGTATTTT. Encoded protein: CASSGGPTDTQYF. This rearrangement joins TRBV6-4 to TRBJ2-3, with D perhaps matching TRBD1 (6 bases). Germline CDR1 and CDR2: MRHNA and SNTAGT. V was pared by 4 bases and J by 2 bases, with 7 bases between. This CDR3 contains 13 residues.

The chain joins TRBV4-2 to TRBJ2-1, with 11 bases identical to TRBD2. The ends lost 2 bases at V and 4 bases at J; junction bases unmatched: 4. This CDR3 has 16 amino acids. Germline loops: CDR1 LGHNA, CDR2 YNFKEQ. Written as DNA, the CDR3 is TGTGCCAGCAGCCAATCCGGGACTAGCGGTTACAATGAGCAGTTCTTC. Translating gives CASSQSGTSGYNEQFF.

This clone was detected a few times. This chain joins TRBV7-2 and TRBJ2-1; 10 positions match TRBD2. V lost 2 bases to trimming and J lost 4 bases; unmatched junction nucleotides: 11. There are 18 residues in the CDR3. From germline, CDR1 is SGHTA and CDR2 FQGNSA. Here the CDR3 DNA reads TGTGCCAGCAGCTTATCTCCTAGCGGGAGCTGGGGATACAATGAGCAGTTCTTC. It yields the protein CASSLSPSGSWGYNEQFF.